The rows below give T cell receptor beta chains drawn from one sample of a study of CD8+ T cells in alopecia areata. Profiling relied on immunoSEQ multiplex PCR, and the TCRdb table lists in-frame clones only, not all of them. Of about 14,000 clones in the sample, 45% to 60% were seen once. Specimen: CD4+ Tregs sorted from blood. The receptors were sampled from a human donor with alopecia areata. The CDR3 runs from the conserved cysteine through the conserved F or W. D genes are given only for firm matches. Clone size is stated in some rows and not others, as once, few, many or a class when expanded.

clone size: -
D gene: TRBD2
J gene: TRBJ2-1
V gene: TRBV7-8
CDR3 DNA: TGTGCCAGCAGCCCAAGCGGGGAATCTTACAATGAGCAGTTCTTC
CDR3 protein: CASSPSGESYNEQFF

clone size: -
D gene: TRBD1
J gene: TRBJ2-7
V gene: TRBV28
CDR3 DNA: TGTGCCAGCAGGATCCGGGACAGAAGCTCCTACGAGCAGTACTTC
CDR3 protein: CASRIRDRSSYEQYF

clone size: -
D gene: TRBD2
J gene: TRBJ2-7
V gene: TRBV7-9
CDR3 DNA: TGTGCCAGCAGCTTAGACCTCGGACTAGCGGGAACCTACGAGCAGTACTTC
CDR3 protein: CASSLDLGLAGTYEQYF

clone size: -
D gene: -
J gene: TRBJ2-1
V gene: TRBV7-9
CDR3 DNA: TGTGCCAGCGTATTCGATTTTAGGACTACCGCGAACTACAATGAGCAGTTCTTC
CDR3 protein: CASVFDFRTTANYNEQFF

clone size: -
D gene: -
J gene: TRBJ2-5
V gene: TRBV5-1
CDR3 DNA: TGCGCCAGCCGTTTGGTAGAGGAGACCCAGTACTTC
CDR3 protein: CASRLVEETQYF

clone size: -
D gene: -
J gene: TRBJ2-1
V gene: TRBV27
CDR3 DNA: TGTGCCAGCAGTTTTGGTGGGGGGGAGCAGTTCTTC
CDR3 protein: CASSFGGGEQFF

clone size: -
D gene: -
J gene: TRBJ2-7
V gene: TRBV2
CDR3 DNA: TGTGCCAGCAGGGAGTCTGTAGGGGGTCCCTACGAGCAGTACTTC
CDR3 protein: CASRESVGGPYEQYF

clone size: -
D gene: -
J gene: TRBJ2-1
V gene: TRBV19
CDR3 DNA: TGTGCCAGTAGTGCCCGGACCACCCCCTACAATGAGCAGTTCTTC
CDR3 protein: CASSARTTPYNEQFF

clone size: medium-sized
D gene: -
J gene: TRBJ2-1
V gene: TRBV7-9
CDR3 DNA: TGTGCCAGCAGTCCTACTAGTGATGAGCAGTTCTTC
CDR3 protein: CASSPTSDEQFF

clone size: few
D gene: -
J gene: TRBJ2-3
V gene: TRBV15
CDR3 DNA: TGTGCCACCAGCATCGGCGGTGGAGTGGCAGATACGCAGTATTTT
CDR3 protein: CATSIGGGVADTQYF

clone size: -
D gene: -
J gene: TRBJ2-1
V gene: TRBV20-1
CDR3 DNA: TGCAGTGCTAAGACAGGCTCTCGGGGGTTCTTC
CDR3 protein: CSAKTGSRGFF

clone size: -
D gene: -
J gene: TRBJ2-7
V gene: TRBV18
CDR3 DNA: TGTGCCAGCTCACCGGTTCGTGGCGGCACCTACGAGCAGTACTTC
CDR3 protein: CASSPVRGGTYEQYF

clone size: -
D gene: TRBD1
J gene: TRBJ2-1
V gene: TRBV19
CDR3 DNA: TGTGCCAGTAGTATAGGGACAGGGGAGCAGTTCTTC
CDR3 protein: CASSIGTGEQFF

clone size: medium-sized
D gene: -
J gene: TRBJ2-1
V gene: TRBV7-9
CDR3 DNA: TGTGCCAGCAGCTTAATAAGCAATGAGCAGTTCTTC
CDR3 protein: CASSLISNEQFF

clone size: few
D gene: -
J gene: TRBJ2-1
V gene: TRBV4-1
CDR3 DNA: TGCGCCAGCAGCCACCGGGGGGCACCCTCCTACAATGAGCAGTTCTTC
CDR3 protein: CASSHRGAPSYNEQFF

clone size: -
D gene: -
J gene: TRBJ1-5
V gene: TRBV21-1
CDR3 DNA: TGTGCCAGCAGCAAGACCCATAGCAATCAGCCCCAGCATTTT
CDR3 protein: CASSKTHSNQPQHF

clone size: few
D gene: -
J gene: TRBJ2-1
V gene: TRBV27
CDR3 DNA: TGTGCCAGCAGTTGGGCCTCTGAAGACTTCACCTACAATGAGCAGTTCTTC
CDR3 protein: CASSWASEDFTYNEQFF

clone size: -
D gene: TRBD1
J gene: TRBJ2-2
V gene: TRBV6-1
CDR3 DNA: TGTGCCAGCAGTTCCCAGGGGGCCGGGGAGCTGTTTTTT
CDR3 protein: CASSSQGAGELFF

clone size: few
D gene: TRBD1
J gene: TRBJ1-1
V gene: TRBV5-1
CDR3 DNA: TGCGCCAGCAGCACAGCCTTCGGACAGGGCGACACTGAAGCTTTCTTT
CDR3 protein: CASSTAFGQGDTEAFF

clone size: few
D gene: -
J gene: TRBJ1-4
V gene: TRBV7-2
CDR3 DNA: TGTGCCAGCAGCTTAGCTGGTGAAGAAAAACTGTTTTTT
CDR3 protein: CASSLAGEEKLFF

clone size: -
D gene: TRBD1
J gene: TRBJ2-7
V gene: TRBV6-5
CDR3 DNA: TGTGCCAGCAGTTACTCGGGACAGAATTCCTACGAGCAGTACTTC
CDR3 protein: CASSYSGQNSYEQYF

clone size: -
D gene: -
J gene: TRBJ2-6
V gene: TRBV2
CDR3 DNA: TGTGCCAGCAGGAACTCTGGGGCCAACGTCCTGACTTTC
CDR3 protein: CASRNSGANVLTF

clone size: -
D gene: TRBD2
J gene: TRBJ2-7
V gene: TRBV13
CDR3 DNA: TGTGCCAGCAGCTTGGCTCCCCTACTAGCGGGGCTAGTCTGGGACGAGCAGTACTTC
CDR3 protein: CASSLAPLLAGLVWDEQYF

clone size: -
D gene: TRBD1
J gene: TRBJ1-2
V gene: TRBV28
CDR3 DNA: TGTGCCAGCAGTTTGGCAGGGGGGAACTATGGCTACACCTTC
CDR3 protein: CASSLAGGNYGYTF

clone size: few
D gene: TRBD2
J gene: TRBJ2-3
V gene: TRBV7-8
CDR3 DNA: TGTGCCAGCAGCCAGACTAGCGGGACTTGGACAGATACGCAGTATTTT
CDR3 protein: CASSQTSGTWTDTQYF

clone size: -
D gene: TRBD2
J gene: TRBJ2-1
V gene: TRBV6-1
CDR3 DNA: TGTGCCAGCAATCGGGGAGGGCCAGGGGAGCAGTTCTTC
CDR3 protein: CASNRGGPGEQFF

clone size: -
D gene: TRBD1
J gene: TRBJ1-5
V gene: TRBV6-6
CDR3 DNA: TGTGCCACTGGGCGGGACAGGAGCAATCAGCCCCAGCATTTT
CDR3 protein: CATGRDRSNQPQHF

clone size: -
D gene: -
J gene: TRBJ1-2
V gene: TRBV4-1
CDR3 DNA: TGCGCCAGCAGCCAGGTAACGATTCGACAGGTTACCAACTATGGCTACACCTTC
CDR3 protein: CASSQVTIRQVTNYGYTF

clone size: -
D gene: -
J gene: TRBJ2-7
V gene: TRBV4-1
CDR3 DNA: TGCGCCAGCAGCCAAGTTTCGGTTTGGTCCTACGAGCAGTACTTC
CDR3 protein: CASSQVSVWSYEQYF

clone size: -
D gene: -
J gene: TRBJ2-5
V gene: TRBV28
CDR3 DNA: TGTGCCAGCAGTTCTTCCCGCGAGACCCAGTACTTC
CDR3 protein: CASSSSRETQYF

clone size: few
D gene: -
J gene: TRBJ1-1
V gene: TRBV29-1
CDR3 DNA: TGCAGCGCGGGGAACACTGAAGCTTTCTTT
CDR3 protein: CSAGNTEAFF

clone size: large
D gene: TRBD1
J gene: TRBJ2-5
V gene: TRBV19
CDR3 DNA: TGTGCCAGTAGTATAACAGGGGGAATCCAAGAGACCCAGTACTTC
CDR3 protein: CASSITGGIQETQYF

clone size: -
D gene: TRBD2
J gene: TRBJ2-1
V gene: TRBV18
CDR3 DNA: TGTGCCAGCTCACCGGGACTAGCGGGAGGAGGCAATGAGCAGTTCTTC
CDR3 protein: CASSPGLAGGGNEQFF

clone size: once
D gene: -
J gene: TRBJ1-1
V gene: TRBV10-3
CDR3 DNA: TGTGCCATCTCGACGACGACGCTGAACACTGAAGCTTTCTTT
CDR3 protein: CAISTTTLNTEAFF

clone size: -
D gene: -
J gene: TRBJ1-5
V gene: TRBV6-1
CDR3 DNA: TGTGCCAGCAGTGAGCAGGGCAATCAGCCCCAGCATTTT
CDR3 protein: CASSEQGNQPQHF

clone size: -
D gene: -
J gene: TRBJ2-5
V gene: TRBV7-9
CDR3 DNA: TGTGCCAGCAGCTCGATCCAAGAGACCCAGTACTTC
CDR3 protein: CASSSIQETQYF

clone size: -
D gene: TRBD2
J gene: TRBJ2-1
V gene: TRBV6-5
CDR3 DNA: TGTGCCAGCAGAGGGCTAGCGGAGTACAATGAGCAGTTCTTC
CDR3 protein: CASRGLAEYNEQFF

clone size: few
D gene: -
J gene: TRBJ2-3
V gene: TRBV25-1
CDR3 DNA: TGTGCCAGCAGTCCAGGGGGCACAGATACGCAGTATTTT
CDR3 protein: CASSPGGTDTQYF

clone size: -
D gene: -
J gene: TRBJ1-5
V gene: TRBV7-9
CDR3 DNA: TGTGCCAGCAGCTTATTCAGGGGAGGGGTTTATAGCAATCAGCCCCAGCATTTT
CDR3 protein: CASSLFRGGVYSNQPQHF

clone size: -
D gene: -
J gene: TRBJ2-1
V gene: TRBV9
CDR3 DNA: TGTGCCAGCAGCGAACAGGGTATTCCCTACAATGAGCAGTTCTTC
CDR3 protein: CASSEQGIPYNEQFF